Listed here are 27 T cell receptor beta chains from one sample, sequenced in a study of shared clonotypes between healthy human individuals. CD45RO-negative cells were positively selected for CCR7, leaving out terminally differentiated effector memory CD45RA+ cells. Libraries were prepared by immunoSEQ multiplex PCR; TCRdb keeps only in-frame clonotypes and omits some of them. The data contain about 2.2 million clones, 90% to 95% of them seen just once; the ten biggest clones take up around 1.7%. Sequences were obtained from naive CD8+ T cells from PBMCs. The origin of the receptors is a man in his late teens or twenties in good health. Some clones in this sample may be carry-over from other donors' samples.

CDR3 residues: CAITDRDSSYEQYF. Written as DNA, the CDR3 is TGTGCCATCACCGACAGGGATTCCTCCTACGAGCAGTACTTC. The chain carries TRBV10-3 and TRBJ2-7, with 7 bases lining up with TRBD1. The CDR3 has 14 amino acids. Germline assignment: CDR1 ENHRY and CDR2 SYGVKD. V shed 7 bases, J shed 0 bases, and the junction held 6 bases outside the gene matches.

This chain links TRBV11-2 with TRBJ2-1; D not certain. The CDR3 totals 12 residues. V shed 5 bases and J shed 6 bases, with 8 bases lying between them. Germline V lookup: CDR1 SGHAT, CDR2 FQNNGV. The CDR3, as DNA: TGTGCCAGCAGCGCACCAGGCAATGAGCAGTTCTTC. This sequence encodes CASSAPGNEQFF.

V and J are TRBV29-1 and TRBJ2-1; 8 nucleotides align to TRBD1. CDR3 length: 15 amino acids. Germline CDR1 and CDR2: SQVTM and ANQGSEA. Trimming removed 5 bases from V and 8 bases from J; junction bases left unmatched: 14. The CDR3 nucleotides are TGCAGCGTTTTATCAAGAGGACAGGGTTGGTATGAGCAGTTCTTC. It codes for CSVLSRGQGWYEQFF.

The V gene is TRBV14, the J gene TRBJ2-7; D remains ambiguous. Trimming left V 0 bases short and J 0 bases short, with 9 bases between. This CDR3 is 15 amino acids long. From germline, CDR1 is SGHDN and CDR2 FVKESK. The CDR3 bases are TGTGCCAGCAGCCAAGACCCCGATGCCTCCTACGAGCAGTACTTC. Amino acids: CASSQDPDASYEQYF.

The chain has TRBV15 and TRBJ2-7; D assignment may be TRBD1 or TRBD2 (5 bases each). From germline, CDR1 is LNHNV and CDR2 YYDKDF (reference sequence). V was cut by 8 bases and J by 0 bases, with 20 bases left in between. There are 16 residues in the CDR3. CDR3 DNA: TGTGCCACCCCCCGGTGGGGCGGGCTAAGCTCCTACGAGCAGTACTTC. This encodes CATPRWGGLSSYEQYF.

To note about this clone: The sample contains more than one DNA sequence encoding this CDR3. V usage is TRBV5-6 and J usage is TRBJ2-1; D gene ambiguous. Trimming shortened V by 0 bases and J by 5 bases, and 6 bases separated the two germline ends. The CDR3 runs 13 residues. Germline V gene sequence: CDR1 SGHDT, CDR2 YYEEEE. CDR3 bases: TGTGCCAGCAGCTTGGGACCGAACAATGAGCAGTTCTTC. Its translation is CASSLGPNNEQFF.

The V call is TRBV15, the J call TRBJ1-3; D might be TRBD1 (5 bases). V was clipped by 0 bases and J by 2 bases, with 11 bases between them. The V gene's germline CDR1 is LNHNV and CDR2 YYDKDF (reference sequence). This CDR3 is built from 16 residues. The DNA for the CDR3 is TGTGCCACCAGCAGAGATCTATTAGGGGCTGGAAACACCATATATTTT. It is translated as CATSRDLLGAGNTIYF.

The chain couples TRBV5-1 to TRBJ1-1; 7 bases match TRBD1. This CDR3 is built from 16 residues. The V gene's germline CDR1 is SGHRS and CDR2 YFSETQ. Trimming took 5 bases from V and 0 from J; bases not matched to a gene: 10. The CDR3 region has the DNA TGCGCCAGCAGTCACCGGGACAGACGCATGAACACTGAAGCTTTCTTT. Amino acid sequence: CASSHRDRRMNTEAFF.

This clone was counted a single time. The chain combines TRBV2 with TRBJ2-1; D possibly corresponds to TRBD2 (6 bases). The germline V gene has CDR1 SNHLY and CDR2 FYNNEI. Trimming removed 10 bases from V and 8 bases from J, with 21 bases in between. The CDR3 is 14 amino acids. The CDR3 bases are TGTGCCACTGCCTCCGGGACTGGTATCGATGAGCAGTTCTTC. As protein: CATASGTGIDEQFF.

The chain carries TRBV19 and TRBJ2-2, with a weak D call TRBD1 (5 bases). The V gene lost 1 base and the J gene lost 0 bases, with 9 bases spanning the gap. Germline assignment: CDR1 LNHDA and CDR2 SQIVND (reference sequence). The CDR3 is 16 residues long. The DNA of the CDR3 is TGTGCCAGTAGTATAGGGTCGACAGCGAACACCGGGGAGCTGTTTTTT. It specifies CASSIGSTANTGELFF.

The chain carries TRBV27 and TRBJ2-7, with 8 bases fitting TRBD1. The J segment lost 6 bases and the V segment lost 5 bases, leaving 15 bases of the junction unmatched. This CDR3 region has 16 residues. Germline V CDR1 and CDR2: MNHEY, SMNVEV (reference sequence). Here the CDR3 DNA reads TGTGCCAGCAGTCGAGACGGACAGGGATTGTTAGGCGAGCAGTACTTC. Its protein is CASSRDGQGLLGEQYF.

This chain joins TRBV7-9 and TRBJ1-4; possibly TRBD1 for D (6 bases). Germline V gene data show CDR1 as SEHNR and CDR2 as FQNEAQ (reference sequence). Trimming took off 5 bases at V and 6 bases at J, with 19 bases between the two ends. This CDR3 region has 16 residues. This CDR3 reads CASSQRSTGLDEKLFF. DNA of the CDR3: TGTGCCAGCAGCCAGCGCTCGACAGGCCTTGATGAAAAACTGTTTTTT. The full variable domain, with the rest looked up from reference TRBV7-9 and TRBJ1-4, is DTGVSQNPRHKITKRGQNVTFRCDPISEHNRLYWYRQTLGQGPEFLTYFQNEAQLEKSRLLSDRFSAERPKGSFSTLEIQRTEQGDSAMYLCASSQRSTGLDEKLFFGSGTQLSVL.

The V and J genes are TRBV5-1 and TRBJ2-7, with a tentative D call TRBD1 (6 bases). Germline CDR1 is SGHRS and CDR2 is YFSETQ. Trimming removed 0 bases at V and 5 bases at J, with 15 bases between. The CDR3 is 15 amino acids. CDR3 residues: CASSLEFLGQNEQYF. CDR3 DNA: TGCGCCAGCAGCTTGGAATTTTTGGGACAAAACGAGCAGTACTTC.

This chain's CDR3 is CASSQDRTNTGELFF. The CDR3, as DNA: TGTGCCAGCAGCCAGGACAGAACGAACACCGGGGAGCTGTTTTTT. The J gene is TRBJ2-2, the V gene TRBV5-6, with TRBD1 as a possible D gene (6 bases). Per germline, CDR1 SGHDT and CDR2 YYEEEE. This CDR3 is 15 amino acids long. The V end lost 4 bases, the J end lost 0 bases, and 10 bases lay between the germline ends.

The rearrangement joins TRBV11-1 to TRBJ2-7, with 7 bases aligning to TRBD1. Trimming removed 5 bases from V and 0 bases from J; junction bases left unmatched: 7. Germline CDR1 reads SGHAT; CDR2 reads FQDESV (reference sequence). This CDR3 is 15 amino acids long. The CDR3 region is CASSIGTASSYEQYF. Written as DNA, the CDR3 is TGTGCCAGCAGCATCGGGACAGCAAGCTCCTACGAGCAGTACTTC.

The chain joins TRBV11-2 to TRBJ2-5; TRBD1 agrees at 7 bases. The CDR3 consists of 14 residues. The germline V gene has CDR1 SGHAT and CDR2 FQNNGV. The trim removed 2 bases at V and 6 bases at J, leaving 6 bases unmatched. The CDR3 bases are TGTGCCAGCAGCTTATTAGGACAGGAGAAGACCCAGTACTTC. This codes for CASSLLGQEKTQYF.

The V and J genes are TRBV2 and TRBJ2-6; D ambiguous. The CDR3 sequence is 17 residues long. The V end was cut by 3 bases, the J end by 0 bases, with 12 bases between. Germline CDR1 SNHLY, CDR2 FYNNEI. CDR3: CASSERRRTSGANVLTF. CDR3 nucleotide sequence: TGTGCCAGCAGTGAGCGCCGCCGGACCTCTGGGGCCAACGTCCTGACTTTC.

The chain is built from TRBV7-9 and TRBJ2-7; tentatively, D is TRBD1 (6 bases). The germline V and J ends were trimmed by 1 base and 4 bases, with 20 bases remaining between them. The CDR3 runs 17 residues. The V gene's germline CDR1 is SEHNR and CDR2 FQNEAQ (reference sequence). CDR3 residues: CASSLVGARGFSYEQYF. The DNA for the CDR3 is TGTGCCAGCAGCTTAGTAGGAGCCAGGGGCTTCTCGTACGAGCAGTACTTC.

This chain's CDR3 is CASSLLRGRDEKLFF. DNA of the CDR3: TGTGCCAGCAGTTTATTGCGGGGGAGGGATGAAAAACTGTTTTTT. The chain links TRBV27 to TRBJ1-4; the D gene is possibly TRBD1 (5 bases). V shed 1 base and J shed 6 bases, with 12 bases lying between them. This CDR3 contains 15 residues. CDR1 and CDR2 from the germline V gene are MNHEY and SMNVEV (reference sequence).

The sample holds a few counts of this clone. This chain uses TRBV4-2 with TRBJ1-1; 10 bases are shared with TRBD1. Germline-derived CDR1 and CDR2 are LGHNA and YNFKEQ. This CDR3 region has 19 residues. J gave up 1 base and V 3 bases, and 14 bases lay outside the gene matches. In DNA, the CDR3 is TGTGCCAGCAGCCACCGATCGATCGGACAGGGGGTGGGGAACACTGAAGCTTTCTTT. Amino acid sequence: CASSHRSIGQGVGNTEAFF.

The V gene is TRBV4-1, the J gene TRBJ1-2, with D possibly matching TRBD1 (6 bases). V lost 3 bases and J 4 bases, leaving 12 bases between the germline ends. CDR3 length: 14 residues. Germline V lookup: CDR1 MGHRA, CDR2 YSYEKL. The CDR3 nucleotides read TGCGCCAGCAGCCACGGACAGTCGAGCTATGGCTACACCTTC. Its protein is CASSHGQSSYGYTF.

The chain recombines TRBV19 with TRBJ1-2; D may be TRBD1 (5 bases). In germline, CDR1 is LNHDA, CDR2 SQIVND (reference sequence). V was trimmed by 7 bases and J by 7 bases, leaving 22 bases between them. This CDR3 has 15 amino acids. The CDR3, as DNA: TGTGCCAGTACCTCCACGTTCGGGGGGGGGTCTGGCTACACCTTC. It is translated as CASTSTFGGGSGYTF. The full variable domain, with the rest looked up from reference TRBV19 and TRBJ1-2, is DGGITQSPKYLFRKEGQNVTLSCEQNLNHDAMYWYRQDPGQGLRLIYYSQIVNDFQKGDIAEGYSVSREKKESFPLTVTSAQKNPTAFYLCASTSTFGGGSGYTFGSGTRLTVV.

V is TRBV7-9 and J is TRBJ2-7; no reliable D call. In germline, CDR1 is SEHNR, CDR2 FQNEAQ (reference sequence). The length of the CDR3 is 12 residues. Trimming took 6 bases from V and 5 from J, leaving 11 bases between them. The CDR3 sequence is CASSLSTHEQYF. The CDR3 DNA sequence: TGTGCCAGCAGTCTCTCCACCCACGAGCAGTACTTC.

The CDR3 bases are TGTGCCAGCAGCTCCACAGGGGGCATTTTTTACGAGCAGTACTTC. Encoded protein: CASSSTGGIFYEQYF. The chain combines TRBV7-3 with TRBJ2-7; 9 nucleotides line up with TRBD1. The germline CDR1 and CDR2 sequences are SGHTA and FQGTGA. The CDR3 consists of 15 residues. V trimming: 4 bases; J trimming: 4 bases; junction bases outside the gene matches: 8.

The rearrangement uses TRBV11-2 and TRBJ1-3; a weak D match, TRBD1 (6 bases). Germline values: CDR1 SGHAT, CDR2 FQNNGV. There are 17 residues in the CDR3. The germline V and J ends were trimmed by 3 bases and 3 bases, with 18 bases remaining between them. The CDR3 here is CASSLDQGRLSGNTIYF. The CDR3 nucleotides are TGTGCCAGCAGCTTGGATCAGGGGAGGTTGAGTGGAAACACCATATATTTT.

This chain links TRBV28 with TRBJ2-2; 7 positions agree with TRBD1. The junction had 14 bases not matched to a gene; V was cut back by 6 bases and J by 4 bases. The CDR3 has 17 residues. Germline loops: CDR1 MDHEN, CDR2 SYDVKM. The CDR3 reads CASSFPGLAGGTGELFF. The DNA of the CDR3 is TGTGCCAGCAGCTTCCCGGGTTTAGCAGGGGGCACCGGGGAGCTGTTTTTT.

The J gene is TRBJ2-7, the V gene TRBV6-1; TRBD2 aligns across 7 bases. CDR3 length: 14 residues. V dropped 5 bases and J dropped 5; count of bases not matched to a gene: 9. Germline values: CDR1 MNHNS, CDR2 SASEGT. The CDR3 region is CASSLAGVGDEQYF. CDR3 sequence (DNA): TGTGCCAGCAGTTTGGCGGGAGTCGGCGACGAGCAGTACTTC.